This TCR beta chain originates from a study of T cell repertoires in cytomegalovirus infection. About the research overall: Use of recently identified HLA-C-restricted and well-studied HLA-B-restricted CMV epitopes was part of the study.

TCRdb recomputed calls from the reads with MiXCR, one row per CDR3 protein. This repertoire shows roughly 150,000 distinct CDR3 sequences, about a fifth found once; its top ten account for 20% to 30%. In its sample, this clonotype was seen a few times. Its matching antigen is unknown. The CDR3 length is 14 residues. V gave up 6 bases and J gave up 0 bases, with 12 bases separating them. The source was CD8+ T cells from cultured PBMCs, collected from culture after CMV antigen stimulation. The J gene is TRBJ2-7, the V gene TRBV12-3 or TRBV12-4; maybe TRBD2 (6 bases). The TCR was taken from a human donor in good health (CMV status not recorded). Some clones in this sample may be carry-over from other donors' samples. CDR3 residues: CASSSGLFSYEQYF. The CDR3 bases are TGTGCCAGCAGCAGCGGACTATTCTCCTACGAGCAGTACTTC.